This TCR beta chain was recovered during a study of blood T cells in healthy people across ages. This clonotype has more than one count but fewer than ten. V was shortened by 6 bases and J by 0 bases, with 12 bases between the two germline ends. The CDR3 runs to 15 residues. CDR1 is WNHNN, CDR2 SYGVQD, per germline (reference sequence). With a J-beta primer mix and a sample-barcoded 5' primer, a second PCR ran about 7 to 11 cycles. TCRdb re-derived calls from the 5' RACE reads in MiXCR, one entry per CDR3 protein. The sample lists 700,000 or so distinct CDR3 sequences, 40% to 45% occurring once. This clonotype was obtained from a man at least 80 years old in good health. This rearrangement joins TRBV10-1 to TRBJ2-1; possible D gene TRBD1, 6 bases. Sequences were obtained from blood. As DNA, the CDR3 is TGCGCCAGCAGCGAAGGGGGAAGCTCCTACAATGAGCAGTTCTTC. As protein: CASSEGGSSYNEQFF.